Presented here are 2 T cell receptor beta chains from one specimen sequenced in a study of OX40 agonist ivuxolimab in advanced cancers. Sequencing was performed with immunoSEQ multiplex PCR; in TCRdb, only in-frame clones are kept and a portion is missing. Of some 90,000 clones listed, about nine tenths are singletons. The starting material was CD4+ or CD8+ T cells sorted from blood, obtained in a trial of the OX40 agonist ivuxolimab. These TCRs come from an adult with an advanced solid tumor such as melanoma, head and neck, liver or kidney cancer.

The chain is built from TRBV6-5 and TRBJ2-1; possibly TRBD1 for D (5 bases). The CDR3 covers 14 residues. V lost 7 bases, J lost 9 bases, and 19 bases lay in between. The germline CDR1 and CDR2 sequences are MNHEY and SVGAGI. The CDR3 here is CASTASPGLGEQFF. CDR3 nucleotides: TGTGCCAGCACCGCTTCGCCAGGGTTAGGTGAGCAGTTCTTC.

This clone occurred once. This specimen includes other DNA sequences encoding the same CDR3. This rearrangement joins TRBV19 to TRBJ2-7; perhaps TRBD1 as D (5 bases). This CDR3 is 15 amino acids long. Germline V gene data show CDR1 as LNHDA and CDR2 as SQIVND (reference sequence). Between the trimmed V and J ends, which lost 5 bases and 5 bases, there was a span of 19 bases. In DNA, the CDR3 is TGTGCCAGTAGTCTCCCCCCACAAGGGGTCCACGAGCAGTACTTC. Translating it yields CASSLPPQGVHEQYF.